These 2 T cell receptor beta chains originate from one sample sequenced in a study of cytomegalovirus exposure and HLA in healthy donors. PCR employed 60 Vbeta and 13 Jbeta primers. Measured with immunoSEQ multiplex PCR; TCRdb has only the in-frame clones, and not every one. The data hold about 140,000 clones, with about 64% observed a single time. The sample taken for sequencing was PBMCs. The receptors stem from a woman aged 35 to 49 in good health and CMV-seronegative.

The chain carries TRBV28 and TRBJ1-4; D might be TRBD1 (5 bases). V was shortened by 8 bases and J by 8 bases, with 15 bases between the two germline ends. Germline V lookup: CDR1 MDHEN, CDR2 SYDVKM. The CDR3 runs to 13 residues. CDR3 nucleotide sequence: TGTGCCAGCCACCGGGGGGGATCGGAAAAACTGTTTTTT. Encoded protein: CASHRGGSEKLFF.

This clone has just a few counts. This chain connects TRBV6-5 to TRBJ1-1; D not certain. Germline V gives CDR1 MNHEY, CDR2 SVGAGI. This CDR3 has 14 amino acids. V lost 0 bases and J lost 2, with 7 bases in between. The CDR3 region is CASSYSLPNTEAFF. Written as DNA, the CDR3 is TGTGCCAGCAGTTACTCCCTACCCAACACTGAAGCTTTCTTT.